This T cell receptor (beta chain) was sequenced during a study of T cell responses to AZD1222 COVID-19 vaccine. The assay was immunoSEQ multiplex PCR, and TCRdb's table has in-frame clones only and misses some. The table records fewer than 110,000 clones, 70% to 90% of them present only once. This receptor was taken from an adult who received the AZD1222 COVID-19 vaccine. The source material was peripheral blood, sampled 28 days after the second AZD1222 dose.

In DNA form, the CDR3 reads TGTGCCAGCAGCTTATTCGTCTTCTACGAGCAGTACTTC. As protein: CASSLFVFYEQYF. V gene TRBV7-8 combines with J gene TRBJ2-7; D is undetermined. From germline, CDR1 is SGHVS and CDR2 FQNEAQ. V was trimmed by 2 bases and J by 3 bases, leaving 8 bases between them. The CDR3 is 13 residues long.